This T cell receptor beta chain originates from a study of T cell clonality in common variable immunodeficiency. The CDR3 is 15 residues long. Germline V gene lookup returns CDR1 LGHNA and CDR2 YNFKEQ. Data came from immunoSEQ multiplex PCR; TCRdb stores just in-frame clones and leaves some out. Singletons are absent from the sample, which has approximately 30,000 clones. At least ten counts were recorded for this clone. A junction end diverges from the germline sequence, so it may reflect a read error. Coverage ceases 3 residues before the CDR3 finishes, and the germline J gene fills in the end. The chain couples TRBV4-2 to TRBJ1-1, with D perhaps matching TRBD1 (6 bases). The material sequenced was peripheral blood mononuclear cells. The clonotype was recovered from a person between 18 and 75 years old in good health. The DNA read from the CDR3 is TGCGCCAGCAGCCAAGAAACAGGGCTGAACACTGAA. Residues: CASSQETGLNTE. The full-length CDR3 reads as CASSQETGLNTEAFF.